The clone carrying this TCR beta chain has only one observation. Germline V gene lookup returns CDR1 LGHNA and CDR2 YSLEER. The length of the CDR3 is 16 residues. Trimming took 2 bases from V and 2 from J, leaving 15 bases between them. The method was immunoSEQ multiplex PCR; TCRdb's version includes in-frame clones alone and lacks a portion of them. The sample comprises just under 60,000 clones, about four fifths of which are singletons, and 15% to 19% rests with the top ten. These data belong to a study of glioma-infiltrating T cells after dendritic cell vaccination. Indicated time point: after dendritic cell vaccination, including at tumor progression/relapse.

The receptor was isolated from a human donor with glioblastoma. The chain couples TRBV4-3 to TRBJ2-5, with D tentatively TRBD1 (6 bases). The material sequenced was blood, taken after dendritic cell vaccination. The CDR3 protein is CASSQYRAFSQETQYF. CDR3 DNA: TGCGCCAGCAGCCAATACAGGGCCTTCTCGCAAGAGACCCAGTACTTC.